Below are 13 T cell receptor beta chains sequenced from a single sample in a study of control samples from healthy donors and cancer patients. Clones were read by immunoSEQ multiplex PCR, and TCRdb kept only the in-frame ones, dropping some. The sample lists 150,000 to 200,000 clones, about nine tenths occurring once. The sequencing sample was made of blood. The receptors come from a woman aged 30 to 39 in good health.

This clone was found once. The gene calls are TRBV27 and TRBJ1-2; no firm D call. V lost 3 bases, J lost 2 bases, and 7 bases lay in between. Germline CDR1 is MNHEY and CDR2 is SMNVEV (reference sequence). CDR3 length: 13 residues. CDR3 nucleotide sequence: TGTGCCAGCAGTTTCGGCAGGAACTATGGCTACACCTTC. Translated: CASSFGRNYGYTF.

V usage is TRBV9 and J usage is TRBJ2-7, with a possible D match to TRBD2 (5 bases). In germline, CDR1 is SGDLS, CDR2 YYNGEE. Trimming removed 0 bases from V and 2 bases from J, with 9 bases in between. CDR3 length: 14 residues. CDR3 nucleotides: TGTGCCAGCAGCGTAGTTCCTAGCCCCTACGAGCAGTACTTC. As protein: CASSVVPSPYEQYF.

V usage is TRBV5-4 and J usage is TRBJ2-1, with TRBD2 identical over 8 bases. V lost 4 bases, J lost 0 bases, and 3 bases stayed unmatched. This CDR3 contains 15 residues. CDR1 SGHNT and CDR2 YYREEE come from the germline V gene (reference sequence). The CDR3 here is CASSRSGSSYNEQFF. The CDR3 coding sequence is TGTGCCAGCAGCCGGAGCGGGAGCTCCTACAATGAGCAGTTCTTC.

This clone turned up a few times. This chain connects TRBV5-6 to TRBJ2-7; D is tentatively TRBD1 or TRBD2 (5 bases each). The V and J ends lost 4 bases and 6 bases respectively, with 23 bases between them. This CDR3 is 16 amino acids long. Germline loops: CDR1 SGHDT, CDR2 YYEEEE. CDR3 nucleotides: TGTGCCAGCAGCCTGGAAAAACGGGGCCACCTAACCGAGCAGTACTTC. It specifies CASSLEKRGHLTEQYF.

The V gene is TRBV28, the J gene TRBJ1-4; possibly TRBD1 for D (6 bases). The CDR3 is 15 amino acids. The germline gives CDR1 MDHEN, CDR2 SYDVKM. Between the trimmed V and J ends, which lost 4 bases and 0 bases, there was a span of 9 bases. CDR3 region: CASSSPGATNEKLFF. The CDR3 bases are TGTGCCAGCAGTTCCCCAGGGGCAACTAATGAAAAACTGTTTTTT.

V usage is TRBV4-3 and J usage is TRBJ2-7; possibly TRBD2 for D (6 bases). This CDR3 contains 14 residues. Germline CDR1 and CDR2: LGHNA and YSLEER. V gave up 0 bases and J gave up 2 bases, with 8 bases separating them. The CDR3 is CASSQDGSPYEQYF. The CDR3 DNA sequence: TGCGCCAGCAGCCAAGACGGGAGCCCCTACGAGCAGTACTTC.

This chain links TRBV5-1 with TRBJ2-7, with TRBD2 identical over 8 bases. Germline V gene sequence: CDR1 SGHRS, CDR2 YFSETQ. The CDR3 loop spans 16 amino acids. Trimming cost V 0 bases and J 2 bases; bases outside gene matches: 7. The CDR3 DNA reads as TGCGCCAGCAGCTTGGCCCAGTCGGGGGGGGCCTACGAGCAGTACTTC. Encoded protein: CASSLAQSGGAYEQYF.

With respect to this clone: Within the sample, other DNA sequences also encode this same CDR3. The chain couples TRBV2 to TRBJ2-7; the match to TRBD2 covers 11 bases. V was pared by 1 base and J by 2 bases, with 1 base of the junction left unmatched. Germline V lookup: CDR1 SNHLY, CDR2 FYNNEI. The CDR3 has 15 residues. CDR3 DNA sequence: TGTGCCAGCAGTGAAGGACTAGCGGGGACCTACGAGCAGTACTTC. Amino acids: CASSEGLAGTYEQYF.

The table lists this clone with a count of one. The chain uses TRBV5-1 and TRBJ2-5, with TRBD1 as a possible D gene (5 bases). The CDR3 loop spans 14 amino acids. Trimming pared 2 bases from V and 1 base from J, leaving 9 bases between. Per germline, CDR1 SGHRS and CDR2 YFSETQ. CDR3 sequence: CASSLSRVQETQYF. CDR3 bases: TGCGCCAGCAGCTTATCCAGGGTCCAAGAGACCCAGTACTTC.

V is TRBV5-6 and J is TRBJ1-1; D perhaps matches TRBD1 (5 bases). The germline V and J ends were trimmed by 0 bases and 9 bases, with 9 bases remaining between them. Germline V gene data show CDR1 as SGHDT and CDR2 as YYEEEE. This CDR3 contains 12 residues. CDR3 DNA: TGTGCCAGCAGCTTGGGAGCAGGGCAAGCTTTCTTT. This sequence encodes CASSLGAGQAFF.

The CDR3: CASSLAGRETQYF. DNA of the CDR3: TGTGCCAGCAGCTTAGCGGGGCGAGAGACCCAGTACTTC. J is TRBJ2-5 and V is TRBV7-9, with D possibly matching TRBD1 (5 bases). The V end was cut by 0 bases, the J end by 4 bases, with 6 bases between. The CDR3 is 13 residues long. Germline V gene data show CDR1 as SEHNR and CDR2 as FQNEAQ (reference sequence). Filled out from reference TRBV7-9 and TRBJ2-5, the complete variable domain reads DTGVSQNPRHKITKRGQNVTFRCDPISEHNRLYWYRQTLGQGPEFLTYFQNEAQLEKSRLLSDRFSAERPKGSFSTLEIQRTEQGDSAMYLCASSLAGRETQYFGPGTRLLVL.

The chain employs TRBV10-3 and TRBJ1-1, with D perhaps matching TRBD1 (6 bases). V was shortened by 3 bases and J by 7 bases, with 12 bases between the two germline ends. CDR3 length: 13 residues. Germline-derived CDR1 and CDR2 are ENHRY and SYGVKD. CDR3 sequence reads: CAISDRGRDEAFF. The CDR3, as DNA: TGTGCCATCAGTGACAGGGGACGGGATGAAGCTTTCTTT.

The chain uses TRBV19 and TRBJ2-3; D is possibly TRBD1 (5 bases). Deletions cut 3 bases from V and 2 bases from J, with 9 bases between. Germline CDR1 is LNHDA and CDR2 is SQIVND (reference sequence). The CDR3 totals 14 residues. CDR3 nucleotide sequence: TGTGCCAGTAGTATGGGGCAGCCCACAGATACGCAGTATTTT. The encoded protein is CASSMGQPTDTQYF.